Described below is a single T cell receptor (beta chain) sequence and its context. One end of the junction fails to match germline, which may point to a read error. The researchers produced TCR beta cDNA from 450 to 600 ng total RNA with a constant-region primer. Three nested multiplex PCR rounds of slightly modified ARM-PCR generated TCR beta libraries. The first two PCR rounds used TRBV1-TRBV30 primers with a Cbeta primer, approximately 9 cycles each. Each CDR3 protein gets one entry after TCRdb re-called the multiplex PCR reads with MiXCR. The repertoire holds more than 100,000 distinct CDR3 sequences, with about two thirds as singletons. These data originate in a study of tumor-infiltrating lymphocytes in primary liver carcinoma. The CDR3 covers 18 residues. In germline, CDR1 is MNHNS, CDR2 SASEGT. Co-extracted RNA and DNA came from about 19-30 mg of unsorted bulk tissue.

Sample: tumor-adjacent normal liver tissue. The TCR sequence derives from a woman in her fifties or sixties with primary liver carcinoma and hepatitis B virus infection. This chain connects TRBV6-1 to TRBJ2-1, with a possible D match to TRBD2 (5 bases). The CDR3 protein is CASITDGEIGSSYNEHFF. DNA for the CDR3: TGTGCCAGCATTACGGACGGGGAGATCGGAAGCTCATACAATGAGCATTTCTTC.